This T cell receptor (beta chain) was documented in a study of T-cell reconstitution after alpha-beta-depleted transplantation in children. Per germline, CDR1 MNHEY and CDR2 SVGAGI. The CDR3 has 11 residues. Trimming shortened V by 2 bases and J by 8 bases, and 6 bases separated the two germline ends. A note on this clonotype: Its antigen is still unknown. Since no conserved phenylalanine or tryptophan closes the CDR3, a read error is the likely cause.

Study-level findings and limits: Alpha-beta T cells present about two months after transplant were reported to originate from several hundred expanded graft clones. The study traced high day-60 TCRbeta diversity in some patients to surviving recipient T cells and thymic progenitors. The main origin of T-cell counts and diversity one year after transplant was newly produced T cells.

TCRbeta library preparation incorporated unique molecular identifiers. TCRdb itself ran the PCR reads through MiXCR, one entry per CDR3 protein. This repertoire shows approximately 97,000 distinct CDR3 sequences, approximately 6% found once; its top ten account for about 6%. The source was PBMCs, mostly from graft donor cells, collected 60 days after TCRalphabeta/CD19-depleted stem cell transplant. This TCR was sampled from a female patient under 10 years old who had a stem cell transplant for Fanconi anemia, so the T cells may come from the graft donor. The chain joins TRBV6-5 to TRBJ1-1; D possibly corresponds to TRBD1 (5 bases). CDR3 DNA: TGTGCCAGCAGTTACGGGGGGGAAGCTTTCTAT. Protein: CASSYGGEAFY.